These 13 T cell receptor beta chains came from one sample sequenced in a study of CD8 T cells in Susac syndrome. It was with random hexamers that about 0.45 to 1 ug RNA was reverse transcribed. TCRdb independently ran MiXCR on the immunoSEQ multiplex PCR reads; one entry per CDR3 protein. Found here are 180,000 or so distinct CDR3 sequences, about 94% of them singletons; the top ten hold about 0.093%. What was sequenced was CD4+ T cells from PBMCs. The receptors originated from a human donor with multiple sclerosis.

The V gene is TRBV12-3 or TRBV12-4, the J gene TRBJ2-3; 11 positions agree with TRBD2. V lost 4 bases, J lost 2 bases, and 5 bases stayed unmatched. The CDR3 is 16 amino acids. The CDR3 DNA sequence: TGTGCCAGCAGTTCCCCTAGCGGGGGGTTCACAGATACGCAGTATTTT. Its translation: CASSSPSGGFTDTQYF.

In DNA form, the CDR3 reads TGCAGCGTTGGTCGCAGGGTGGTCCGTAATGAAAAACTGTTTTTT. Translated: CSVGRRVVRNEKLFF. The rearrangement uses TRBV29-1 and TRBJ1-4, with a possible D match to TRBD1 (5 bases). This CDR3 has 15 residues. V gave up 4 bases and J gave up 4 bases, with 16 bases separating them. Per the germline V gene, CDR1 is SQVTM and CDR2 is ANQGSEA. The entire variable domain, with the rest obtained from reference TRBV29-1 and TRBJ1-4, is as follows: SAVISQKPSRDICQRGTSLTIQCQVDSQVTMMFWYRQQPGQSLTLIATANQGSEATYESGFVIDKFPISRPNLTFSTLTVSNMSPEDSSIYLCSVGRRVVRNEKLFFGSGTQLSVL.

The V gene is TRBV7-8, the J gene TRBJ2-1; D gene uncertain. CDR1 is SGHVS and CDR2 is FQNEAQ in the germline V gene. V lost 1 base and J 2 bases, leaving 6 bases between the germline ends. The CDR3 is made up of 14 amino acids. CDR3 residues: CASSLGLAYNEQFF. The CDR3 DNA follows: TGTGCCAGCAGCTTAGGTCTGGCCTACAATGAGCAGTTCTTC.

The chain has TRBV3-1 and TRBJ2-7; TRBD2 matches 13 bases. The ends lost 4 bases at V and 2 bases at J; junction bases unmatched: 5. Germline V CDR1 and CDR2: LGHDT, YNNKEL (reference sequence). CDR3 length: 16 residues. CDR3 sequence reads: CASSPSTSGGAYEQYF. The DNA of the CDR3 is TGTGCCAGCAGCCCATCTACTAGCGGGGGGGCCTACGAGCAGTACTTC.

The CDR3 sequence: CASSQAGTEAPLHF. CDR3 bases: TGTGCCAGCAGCCAAGCCGGGACAGAAGCACCCCTCCACTTT. The chain is built from TRBV3-1 and TRBJ1-6, with 7 nucleotides matching TRBD1. The germline V gene encodes CDR1 LGHDT and CDR2 YNNKEL (reference sequence). The CDR3 totals 14 residues. Trimming at V came to 1 base and at J to 11 bases, leaving 5 bases not matched to a gene. Filled out from reference TRBV3-1 and TRBJ1-6, the complete variable domain reads DTAVSQTPKYLVTQMGNDKSIKCEQNLGHDTMYWYKQDSKKFLKIMFSYNNKELIINETVPNRFSPKSPDKAHLNLHINSLELGDSAVYFCASSQAGTEAPLHFGNGTRLTVT.

The CDR3 DNA is TGCAGCGCTCACGTAGCGGGGACTTACAATGAGCAGTTCTTC. It codes for CSAHVAGTYNEQFF. The gene calls are TRBV20-1 and TRBJ2-1; 8 positions agree with TRBD2. The CDR3 is 14 residues long. Germline assignment: CDR1 DFQATT and CDR2 SNEGSKA (reference sequence).

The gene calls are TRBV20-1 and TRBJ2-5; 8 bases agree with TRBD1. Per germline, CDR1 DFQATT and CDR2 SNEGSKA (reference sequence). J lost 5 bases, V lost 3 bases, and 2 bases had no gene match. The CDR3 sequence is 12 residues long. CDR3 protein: CSARDREETQYF. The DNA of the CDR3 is TGCAGTGCTAGGGACAGGGAGGAGACCCAGTACTTC.

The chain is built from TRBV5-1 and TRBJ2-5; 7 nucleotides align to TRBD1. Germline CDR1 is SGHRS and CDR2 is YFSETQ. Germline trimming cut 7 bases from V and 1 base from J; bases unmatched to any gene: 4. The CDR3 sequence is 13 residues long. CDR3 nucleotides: TGCGCCAGCGGGGACAGCACCCAAGAGACCCAGTACTTC. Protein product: CASGDSTQETQYF.

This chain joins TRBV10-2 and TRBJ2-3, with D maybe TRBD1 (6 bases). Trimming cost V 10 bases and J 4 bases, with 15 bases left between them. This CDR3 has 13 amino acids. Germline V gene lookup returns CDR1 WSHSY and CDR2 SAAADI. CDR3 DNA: TGCGCCACCTTACAGGGTCGTCCAGATACGCAGTATTTT. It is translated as CATLQGRPDTQYF.

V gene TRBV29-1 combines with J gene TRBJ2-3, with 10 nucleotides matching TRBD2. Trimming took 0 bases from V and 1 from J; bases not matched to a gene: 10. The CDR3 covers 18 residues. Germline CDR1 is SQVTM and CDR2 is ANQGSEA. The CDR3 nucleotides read TGCAGCGTTGAAGACCCCCTAGCGGGGGCACCTGGCACAGATACGCAGTATTTT. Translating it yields CSVEDPLAGAPGTDTQYF.

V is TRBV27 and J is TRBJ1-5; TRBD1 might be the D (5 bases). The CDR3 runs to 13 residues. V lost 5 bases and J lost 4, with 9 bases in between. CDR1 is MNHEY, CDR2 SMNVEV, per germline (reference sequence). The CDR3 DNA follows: TGTGCCAGCAGTAGGACAAGAAATCAGCCCCAGCATTTT. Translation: CASSRTRNQPQHF.

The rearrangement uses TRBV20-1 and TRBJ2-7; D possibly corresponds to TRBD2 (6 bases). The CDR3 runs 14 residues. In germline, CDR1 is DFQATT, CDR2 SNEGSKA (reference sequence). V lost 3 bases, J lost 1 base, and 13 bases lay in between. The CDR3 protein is CSASDGGTSYEQYF. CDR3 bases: TGCAGTGCTAGCGATGGGGGGACTTCCTACGAGCAGTACTTC.

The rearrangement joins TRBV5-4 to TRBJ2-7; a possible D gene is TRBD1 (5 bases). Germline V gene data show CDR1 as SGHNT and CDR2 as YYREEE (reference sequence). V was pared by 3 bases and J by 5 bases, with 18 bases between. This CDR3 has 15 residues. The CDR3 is CASSSPSQGPHEQYF. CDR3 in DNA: TGTGCCAGCAGCTCCCCCTCCCAGGGTCCCCACGAGCAGTACTTC.